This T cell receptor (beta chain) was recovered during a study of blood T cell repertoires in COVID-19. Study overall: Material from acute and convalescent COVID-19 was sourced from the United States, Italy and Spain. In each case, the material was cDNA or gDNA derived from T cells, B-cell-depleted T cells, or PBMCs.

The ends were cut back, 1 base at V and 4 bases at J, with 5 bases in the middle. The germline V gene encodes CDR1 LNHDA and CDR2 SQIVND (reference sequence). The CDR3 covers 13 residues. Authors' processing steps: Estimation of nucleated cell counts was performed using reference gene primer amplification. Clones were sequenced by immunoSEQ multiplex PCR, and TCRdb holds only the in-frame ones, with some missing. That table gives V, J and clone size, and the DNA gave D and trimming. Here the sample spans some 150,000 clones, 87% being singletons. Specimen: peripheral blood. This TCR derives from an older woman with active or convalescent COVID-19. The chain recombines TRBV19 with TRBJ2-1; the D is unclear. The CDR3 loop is CASSIGEYNEQFF. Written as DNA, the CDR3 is TGTGCCAGTAGTATAGGAGAGTACAATGAGCAGTTCTTC. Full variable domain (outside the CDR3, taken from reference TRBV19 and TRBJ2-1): DGGITQSPKYLFRKEGQNVTLSCEQNLNHDAMYWYRQDPGQGLRLIYYSQIVNDFQKGDIAEGYSVSREKKESFPLTVTSAQKNPTAFYLCASSIGEYNEQFFGPGTRLTVL.